This T cell receptor beta chain was identified during a study of T cell repertoires in cytomegalovirus infection. Across the whole study: Matching HLA type, along with CMV infection, was indicated by public TCR beta signatures.

Trimming took off 7 bases at V and 4 bases at J, with 16 bases between the two ends. Germline V gene data show CDR1 as SEHNR and CDR2 as FQNEAQ (reference sequence). The CDR3 is made up of 14 amino acids. This clonotype was seen ten or more times. What it binds is unknown. General study results and limits: Within the response measured ex vivo, HLA-C-restricted CMV-specific TCR beta clonotypes were dominant.

TCRdb recomputed calls from the reads with MiXCR, one row per CDR3 protein. The table has about 460,000 distinct CDR3 sequences, around 11% seen once; the top ten hold 10%. This receptor was identified in a human donor in good health (CMV status not recorded). Some clones in this sample may be carry-over from other donors' samples. J is TRBJ2-5 and V is TRBV7-9; TRBD2 might be the D (6 bases). Sequencing input: PBMCs. Written as DNA, the CDR3 is TGTGCCAGCACCCCCGAAGCGGGCGGAGAGACCCAGTACTTC. This gives the protein CASTPEAGGETQYF. The full variable domain, rest sourced from reference TRBV7-9 and TRBJ2-5, is DTGVSQNPRHKITKRGQNVTFRCDPISEHNRLYWYRQTLGQGPEFLTYFQNEAQLEKSRLLSDRFSAERPKGSFSTLEIQRTEQGDSAMYLCASTPEAGGETQYFGPGTRLLVL.